The 8 T cell receptor beta chains below come from one sample, sequenced in a study of Ad26.COV2.S vaccination and SARS-CoV-2 variants. TCRdb's table, derived via immunoSEQ multiplex PCR, lists solely in-frame clones and lacks some. The data contain over 200,000 clones, more than 75% of them singletons. Treatment denoted: some 19 received Ad26.COV2.S at low or high dose, single or two shots; roughly 5 received placebo; per-sample allocation not given. Specimens were obtained on day 63 following the first vaccine or placebo injection. The material sequenced was peripheral blood, taken in a trial of Ad26.COV2.S vaccine versus placebo. The receptor set was obtained from a person between 18 and 60 years old who received the Ad26.COV2.S COVID-19 vaccine or a placebo.

The rearrangement joins TRBV4-3 to TRBJ2-2; maybe TRBD1 (5 bases). Germline V gives CDR1 LGHNA, CDR2 YSLEER. V was trimmed by 3 bases and J by 3 bases, leaving 8 bases between them. The CDR3 totals 14 residues. The CDR3 bases are TGCGCCAGCAGCCAGGACACATACACCGGGGAGCTGTTTTTT. This codes for CASSQDTYTGELFF.

CDR3 sequence reads: CASSSGSPIQYF. The CDR3 DNA reads TGTGCCAGCAGTTCCGGGAGTCCCATTCAGTACTTC. The chain joins TRBV6-5 to TRBJ2-4; a possible D gene is TRBD2 (6 bases). The CDR3 has 12 amino acids. CDR1 MNHEY and CDR2 SVGAGI come from the germline V gene. Trimming stripped 4 bases from V and 9 bases from J, with 10 bases between.

CDR3 in DNA: TGCGCCAGCAGCGGAGGGACAGGAGCCTACGAGCAGTACTTC. Amino acid sequence: CASSGGTGAYEQYF. The chain links TRBV5-1 to TRBJ2-7, with 8 bases identical to TRBD1. In germline, CDR1 is SGHRS, CDR2 YFSETQ. The CDR3 consists of 14 residues. Trimming took 4 bases from V and 2 from J; bases not matched to a gene: 5.

CDR3 nucleotides: TGTGCCAGCAGTTCGCGACAGGGGGCTTGGGGTAATGAAAAACTGTTTTTT. This codes for CASSSRQGAWGNEKLFF. The chain employs TRBV27 and TRBJ1-4, with TRBD1 matching 10 bases. J lost 4 bases, V lost 4 bases, and 9 bases had no gene match. Germline assignment: CDR1 MNHEY and CDR2 SMNVEV (reference sequence). The CDR3 is made up of 17 amino acids.

This chain connects TRBV28 to TRBJ1-4; the match to TRBD1 covers 11 bases. The CDR3 has 17 amino acids. Germline V gives CDR1 MDHEN, CDR2 SYDVKM. V was pared by 8 bases and J by 8 bases, with 16 bases of the junction left unmatched. This CDR3 is CASDPGDRGASGEKLFF. DNA for the CDR3: TGTGCCAGCGATCCTGGGGACAGGGGGGCCTCAGGGGAAAAACTGTTTTTT.

Here the CDR3 DNA reads TGTGCCAGCAGTTTACAGGGTCGAAGCAATCAGCCCCAGCATTTT. The encoded protein is CASSLQGRSNQPQHF. The chain has TRBV28 and TRBJ1-5; a possible D gene is TRBD1 (5 bases). This CDR3 is 15 amino acids long. The germline V gene has CDR1 MDHEN and CDR2 SYDVKM. Trimming removed 2 bases at V and 1 base at J, with 9 bases between.

The J gene is TRBJ2-3, the V gene TRBV11-1; D remains unclear. The germline V and J ends were trimmed by 5 bases and 0 bases, with 12 bases remaining between them. The CDR3 runs 15 residues. Germline CDR1 and CDR2: SGHAT and FQDESV (reference sequence). The CDR3: CASSRPGSSTDTQYF. CDR3 coding DNA: TGTGCCAGCAGCCGGCCCGGATCTAGCACAGATACGCAGTATTTT. Together with reference TRBV11-1 and TRBJ2-3, the CDR3 gives the full variable domain: EAEVAQSPRYKITEKSQAVAFWCDPISGHATLYWYRQILGQGPELLVQFQDESVVDDSQLPKDRFSAERLKGVDSTLKIQPAELGDSAMYLCASSRPGSSTDTQYFGPGTRLTVL.

This clone was recorded once. The CDR3 bases are TGTGCCAGCAGCCCGGGCGAAATATACAATGAGCAGTTCTTC. Translation: CASSPGEIYNEQFF. The V gene is TRBV11-2, the J gene TRBJ2-1; D ambiguous. CDR1 SGHAT and CDR2 FQNNGV come from the germline V gene. V lost 5 bases, J lost 4 bases, and 12 bases lay in between. CDR3 length: 14 residues.